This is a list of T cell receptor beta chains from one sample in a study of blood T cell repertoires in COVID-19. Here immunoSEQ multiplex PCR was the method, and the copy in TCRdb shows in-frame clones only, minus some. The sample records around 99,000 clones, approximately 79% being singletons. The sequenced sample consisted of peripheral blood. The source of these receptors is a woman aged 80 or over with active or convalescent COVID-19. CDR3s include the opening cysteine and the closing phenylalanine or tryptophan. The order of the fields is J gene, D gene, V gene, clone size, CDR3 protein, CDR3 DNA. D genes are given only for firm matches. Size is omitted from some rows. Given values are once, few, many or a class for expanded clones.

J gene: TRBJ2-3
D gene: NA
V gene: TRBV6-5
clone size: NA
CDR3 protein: CASSPIRTDTQYF
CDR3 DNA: TGTGCCAGCAGTCCCATTCGGACAGATACGCAGTATTTT

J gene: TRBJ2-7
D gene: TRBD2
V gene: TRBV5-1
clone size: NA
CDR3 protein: CASSGGLAGGPGVEQYF
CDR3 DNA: TGTGCCAGCAGCGGAGGACTAGCGGGAGGGCCAGGGGTCGAGCAGTACTTC

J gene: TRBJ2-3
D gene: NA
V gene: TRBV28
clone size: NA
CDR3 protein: CASSLFGDTYTQYF
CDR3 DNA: TGTGCCAGCAGTTTATTTGGCGACACATATACGCAGTATTTT

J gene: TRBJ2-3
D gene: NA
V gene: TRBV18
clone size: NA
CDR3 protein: CASSPASGGRRTDTQYF
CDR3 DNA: TGTGCCAGCTCACCTGCATCGGGGGGCCGCCGCACAGATACGCAGTATTTT

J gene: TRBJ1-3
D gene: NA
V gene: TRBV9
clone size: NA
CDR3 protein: CASSTTVSGNTIYF
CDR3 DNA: TGTGCCAGCAGCACGACAGTCTCTGGAAACACCATATATTTT

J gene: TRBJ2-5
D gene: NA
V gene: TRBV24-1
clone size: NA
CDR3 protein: CATSDLQEVAESQETQYF
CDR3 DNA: TGTGCCACCAGTGATTTGCAGGAAGTAGCGGAGTCACAAGAGACCCAGTACTTC

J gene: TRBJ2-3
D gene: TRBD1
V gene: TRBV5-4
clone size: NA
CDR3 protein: CASSSGTGGPVDTQYF
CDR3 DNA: TGTGCCAGCAGCTCCGGGACAGGGGGCCCTGTGGATACGCAGTATTTT

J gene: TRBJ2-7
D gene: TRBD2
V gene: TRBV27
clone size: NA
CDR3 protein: CASSLRLAGEQYF
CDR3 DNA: TGTGCCAGCAGTTTGAGACTAGCTGGAGAGCAGTACTTC

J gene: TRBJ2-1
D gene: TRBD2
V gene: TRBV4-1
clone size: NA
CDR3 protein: CASSHLSGSSYNEQFF
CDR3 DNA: TGCGCCAGCAGCCACCTTAGCGGGAGCTCCTACAATGAGCAGTTCTTC

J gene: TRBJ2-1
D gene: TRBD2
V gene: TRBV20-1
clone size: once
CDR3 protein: CSASPGTSGRGDEQFF
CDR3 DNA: TGCAGTGCCAGTCCCGGGACTAGCGGGAGGGGCGATGAGCAGTTCTTC

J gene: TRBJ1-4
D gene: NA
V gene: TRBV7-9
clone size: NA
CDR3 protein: CASSLGVSGILSNEKLFF
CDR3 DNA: TGTGCCAGCAGCTTAGGAGTGTCGGGAATATTATCTAATGAAAAACTGTTTTTT

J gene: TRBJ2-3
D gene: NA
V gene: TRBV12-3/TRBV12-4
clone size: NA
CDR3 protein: CASIEWAADTQYF
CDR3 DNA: TGTGCCAGCATCGAGTGGGCCGCAGATACGCAGTATTTT

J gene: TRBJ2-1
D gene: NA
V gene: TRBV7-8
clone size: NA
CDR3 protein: CASSPQGRTYNEQFF
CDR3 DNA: TGTGCCAGCAGCCCGCAAGGGAGAACCTACAATGAGCAGTTCTTC

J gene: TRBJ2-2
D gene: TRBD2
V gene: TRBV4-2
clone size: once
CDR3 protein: CASSLRFLAGGDSATGELFF
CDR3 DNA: TGTGCCAGCAGCCTACGGTTTCTAGCGGGAGGCGATTCGGCAACCGGGGAGCTGTTTTTT

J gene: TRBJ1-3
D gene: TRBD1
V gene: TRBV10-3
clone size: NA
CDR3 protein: CAISEPRGQGDGNTIYF
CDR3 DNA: TGTGCCATCAGTGAGCCCCGGGGACAGGGGGATGGAAACACCATATATTTT

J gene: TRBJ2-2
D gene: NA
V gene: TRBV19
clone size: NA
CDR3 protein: CASSVDTAGELFF
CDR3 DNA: TGTGCCAGTAGTGTCGACACCGCCGGGGAGCTGTTTTTT